This TCR beta chain was identified in a study of blood T cell repertoires in COVID-19. For the study at large: The United States, Italy and Spain supplied acute and convalescent COVID-19 samples. The analysed material was cDNA or gDNA that came from T cells, B-cell-depleted T cells, or PBMCs.

This CDR3 has 15 residues. V lost 4 bases to trimming and J lost 2 bases; unmatched junction nucleotides: 3. Germline V gene sequence: CDR1 LNHNV, CDR2 YYDKDF (reference sequence). The authors' processing: Amplification with reference gene primers provided the estimates of nucleated cell counts. Some clones are missing from TCRdb's copy, which holds only in-frame ones; the method was immunoSEQ multiplex PCR. V, J and clone size are those of that table, while D and trimming were read from the DNA. The sample lists roughly 150,000 clones, about 85% occurring once. Sample: peripheral blood. The receptor was isolated from a woman at least 80 years old with COVID-19, enrolled during active disease. V gene TRBV15 combines with J gene TRBJ1-3; 9 bases are a match to TRBD1. The CDR3 region has the DNA TGTGCCACCAGCAACAGGGGGCTGACTGGAAACACCATATATTTT. Amino acids: CATSNRGLTGNTIYF.